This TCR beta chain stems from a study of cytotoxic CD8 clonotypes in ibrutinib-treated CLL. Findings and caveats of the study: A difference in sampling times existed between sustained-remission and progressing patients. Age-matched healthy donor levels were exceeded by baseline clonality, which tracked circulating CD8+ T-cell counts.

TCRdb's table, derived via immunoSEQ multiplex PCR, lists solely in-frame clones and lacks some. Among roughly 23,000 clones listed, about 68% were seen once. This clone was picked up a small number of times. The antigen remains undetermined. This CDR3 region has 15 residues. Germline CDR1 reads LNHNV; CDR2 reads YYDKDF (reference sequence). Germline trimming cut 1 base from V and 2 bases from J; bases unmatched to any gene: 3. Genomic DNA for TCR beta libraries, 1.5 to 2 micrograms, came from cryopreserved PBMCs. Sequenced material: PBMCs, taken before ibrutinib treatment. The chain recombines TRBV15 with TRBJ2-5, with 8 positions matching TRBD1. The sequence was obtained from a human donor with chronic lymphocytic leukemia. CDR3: CATSRGQGRQETQYF. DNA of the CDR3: TGTGCCACCAGCAGAGGACAGGGGAGACAAGAGACCCAGTACTTC.